This T cell receptor (beta chain) emerged from a study of blood T cell repertoires in COVID-19. Overall study context: PBMCs, B-cell-depleted T cells, or T cells provided the cDNA or gDNA that made up the material.

Germline V lookup: CDR1 MNHEY, CDR2 SMNVEV (reference sequence). The CDR3 covers 15 residues. With V trimmed by 5 bases and J by 2 bases, 8 bases remained unmatched. Participants' own reports of clinical history determined their cohort assignment. Each recovered donor of Cohort 3 presented with two negative PCRs, clearance, or symptom resolution. Data came from immunoSEQ multiplex PCR; TCRdb stores just in-frame clones and leaves some out. The data hold 320,000 or so clones, with roughly 87% observed a single time. The sample consisted of PBMCs or T cells enriched from blood (not recorded which). The rearrangement joins TRBV27 to TRBJ2-7; TRBD2 agrees at 8 bases. The sequence derives from a woman aged 25 to 39 who had recovered from COVID-19. CDR3 protein: CASSLYRGGTYEQYF. CDR3 sequence (DNA): TGTGCCAGCAGTCTCTATCGGGGGGGCACCTACGAGCAGTACTTC.